A single sample is the source of the 27 T cell receptor beta chains below, sequenced in a study of T cell responses to AZD1222 COVID-19 vaccine. The assay was immunoSEQ multiplex PCR, and TCRdb's table has in-frame clones only and misses some. The table includes over 150,000 clones, about 86% detected once. The starting material was peripheral blood, obtained 28 days after the second AZD1222 dose. The origin of the receptors is an adult who received the AZD1222 COVID-19 vaccine.

The chain combines TRBV5-1 with TRBJ2-2; D may match TRBD1 or TRBD2 (5 bases each). The CDR3 is 15 amino acids. V lost 1 base and J lost 4, with 11 bases in between. Germline-derived CDR1 and CDR2 are SGHRS and YFSETQ. The CDR3 coding sequence is TGCGCCAGCAGCTTGTGGGACGGGTTCACCGGGGAGCTGTTTTTT. Amino acids: CASSLWDGFTGELFF.

The V and J genes are TRBV7-2 and TRBJ1-5, with a weak D call TRBD1 (5 bases). V lost 6 bases to trimming and J lost 6 bases, with 12 bases between them. The CDR3 spans 13 residues. Germline lookup yields CDR1 SGHTA and CDR2 FQGNSA. The CDR3 loop is CASRASGGQPQHF. The DNA for the CDR3 is TGTGCCAGCAGGGCTAGCGGGGGTCAGCCCCAGCATTTT.

The chain combines TRBV3-1 (or the pseudogene TRBV3-2) with TRBJ2-7, with D unclear. The V end was cut by 2 bases, the J end by 2 bases, with 16 bases between. CDR3 length equals 16 residues. CDR1 is LGHDT, CDR2 YNNKEL, per germline (reference sequence). This CDR3 reads CASSQRLQINTYEQYF. The CDR3 bases are TGTGCCAGCAGCCAAAGGTTACAGATAAATACCTACGAGCAGTACTTC.

The genes are TRBV10-3 and TRBJ1-1; D unresolved. Trimming cost V 0 bases and J 1 base, with 12 bases left between them. There are 16 residues in the CDR3. The germline gives CDR1 ENHRY, CDR2 SYGVKD. The CDR3 sequence: CAISESGGIGNTEAFF. The CDR3 nucleotides are TGTGCCATCAGTGAGTCCGGCGGGATAGGGAACACTGAAGCTTTCTTT.

The table lists this clone with a few counts. This chain links TRBV5-8 with TRBJ2-3; 8 nucleotides match TRBD1. The CDR3 is made up of 14 amino acids. The germline V gene encodes CDR1 SGHTS and CDR2 YDEGEE. Trimming took 4 bases from V and 4 from J; bases not matched to a gene: 5. CDR3 sequence: CASSRDRGADTQYF. For the CDR3, the DNA is TGTGCCAGCAGCCGAGACAGGGGCGCAGATACGCAGTATTTT.

V and J are TRBV7-2 and TRBJ2-5, with 12 positions matching TRBD2. The CDR3 spans 17 residues. Unmatched junction bases numbered 11, after V lost 5 bases and J lost 4 bases. Looked up from germline, CDR1 is SGHTA and CDR2 is FQGNSA. The CDR3 DNA reads TGTGCCAGCAGCCCTCCTAGCGGGGGGGCCTTACGAGAGACCCAGTACTTC. It yields the protein CASSPPSGGALRETQYF.

The chain combines TRBV11-2 with TRBJ2-5; the D gene could be TRBD1 or TRBD2 (5 bases each). In germline, CDR1 is SGHAT, CDR2 FQNNGV. V was pared by 4 bases and J by 2 bases, with 14 bases between. The CDR3 runs to 15 residues. This CDR3 reads CASSSTGTLQETQYF. The CDR3 region has the DNA TGTGCCAGCAGCTCCACCGGGACCTTGCAAGAGACCCAGTACTTC.

The rearrangement links TRBV4-1 to TRBJ2-5, with a possible D match to TRBD2 (5 bases). V was clipped by 0 bases and J by 9 bases, with 11 bases between them. The CDR3 has 13 residues. Germline loops: CDR1 MGHRA, CDR2 YSYEKL. CDR3 loop: CASSQEWELAQYF. The DNA of the CDR3 is TGCGCCAGCAGCCAAGAATGGGAACTAGCCCAGTACTTC.

The DNA of the CDR3 is TGTGCCAGCAGCTTACCAGGGGCGCCGGACACCGGGGAGCTGTTTTTT. Translation gives CASSLPGAPDTGELFF. The chain uses TRBV7-3 and TRBJ2-2; D possibly corresponds to TRBD1 (6 bases). Trimming pared 2 bases from V and 3 bases from J, leaving 13 bases between. From germline, CDR1 is SGHTA and CDR2 FQGTGA. The CDR3 runs to 16 residues.

The V gene is TRBV6-5, the J gene TRBJ2-7, with TRBD1 identical over 8 bases. Losses at the gene ends were 8 bases for V and 2 bases for J; bases not matched to a gene: 11. The V gene's germline CDR1 is MNHEY and CDR2 SVGAGI. The CDR3 length is 15 residues. CDR3 loop: CASRTLGQVTYEQYF. The CDR3 nucleotides read TGTGCCAGCCGTACATTGGGACAGGTGACCTACGAGCAGTACTTC.

The chain recombines TRBV7-2 with TRBJ1-5; 7 bases are shared with TRBD1. CDR3 length: 16 residues. Germline V gene lookup returns CDR1 SGHTA and CDR2 FQGNSA. V was clipped by 1 base and J by 2 bases; unmatched bases: 5. The CDR3 here is CASSLVGRGGNQPQHF. The CDR3 bases are TGTGCCAGCAGCTTAGTTGGCAGGGGGGGCAATCAGCCCCAGCATTTT.

The V and J genes are TRBV7-8 and TRBJ1-5; 11 bases match TRBD1. The CDR3 has 15 residues. CDR1 is SGHVS, CDR2 FQNEAQ, per germline. Trimming cost V 8 bases and J 6 bases; bases outside gene matches: 9. This chain's CDR3 is CASHPDRGLGQPQHF. The CDR3 DNA follows: TGTGCCAGCCATCCGGACAGGGGGCTTGGTCAGCCCCAGCATTTT.

This clone was seen once. The rearrangement links TRBV5-6 to TRBJ1-4; D not certain. Trimming shortened V by 5 bases and J by 6 bases, and 17 bases separated the two germline ends. Germline V gene lookup returns CDR1 SGHDT and CDR2 YYEEEE. The CDR3 consists of 15 residues. The DNA of the CDR3 is TGTGCCAGCAGAATGATGGGTGATCCCTATGAAAAACTGTTTTTT. Its protein is CASRMMGDPYEKLFF.

This chain connects TRBV5-6 to TRBJ1-3; 7 positions agree with TRBD1. The junction had 0 bases not matched to a gene; V was cut back by 0 bases and J by 3 bases. The CDR3 loop spans 14 amino acids. In germline, CDR1 is SGHDT, CDR2 YYEEEE. This CDR3 is CASSLAGGGNTIYF. In DNA form, the CDR3 reads TGTGCCAGCAGCTTGGCAGGGGGTGGAAACACCATATATTTT.

The CDR3 region is CASSVADRGLGEQYF. CDR3 bases: TGTGCCAGCAGCGTAGCTGACAGGGGGCTCGGCGAGCAGTACTTC. J is TRBJ2-7 and V is TRBV9; 10 nucleotides align to TRBD1. With V trimmed by 0 bases and J by 6 bases, 6 bases remained unmatched. CDR3 size: 15 residues. Germline V gene lookup returns CDR1 SGDLS and CDR2 YYNGEE. The complete variable domain, with remaining parts taken from reference TRBV9 and TRBJ2-7, reads DSGVTQTPKHLITATGQRVTLRCSPRSGDLSVYWYQQSLDQGLQFLIQYYNGEERAKGNILERFSAQQFPDLHSELNLSSLELGDSALYFCASSVADRGLGEQYFGPGTRLTVT.

This clone was counted only a few times. V gene TRBV6-5 combines with J gene TRBJ2-1, with D perhaps TRBD2 (5 bases). V was shortened by 6 bases and J by 4 bases, with 13 bases between the two germline ends. This CDR3 region has 14 residues. Germline CDR1 and CDR2: MNHEY and SVGAGI. CDR3 bases: TGTGCCAGCAGCGTAGGACTGAATTACAATGAGCAGTTCTTC. Translated, it gives CASSVGLNYNEQFF.

This chain links TRBV30 with TRBJ2-7, with 7 positions matching TRBD1. From germline, CDR1 is GTSNPN and CDR2 SVGIG (reference sequence). The V and J ends lost 7 bases and 3 bases, in that order; junction bases with no gene match: 9. This CDR3 spans 13 amino acids. The CDR3 region is CASDGTESYEQYF. CDR3 coding DNA: TGTGCCTCGGACGGGACAGAAAGCTACGAGCAGTACTTC.

The chain links TRBV11-2 to TRBJ1-2; maybe TRBD1 (5 bases). Trimming left V 8 bases short and J 0 bases short, with 10 bases between. The CDR3 is 13 amino acids. Looked up from germline, CDR1 is SGHAT and CDR2 is FQNNGV. For the CDR3, the DNA is TGTGCCAGCGCTACGACAGCTAACTATGGCTACACCTTC. Amino acid sequence: CASATTANYGYTF.

The rearrangement joins TRBV7-3 to TRBJ2-3; D tentatively fits TRBD1 or TRBD2 (6 bases each). Germline V gives CDR1 SGHTA, CDR2 FQGTGA. V shed 4 bases and J shed 4 bases, with 18 bases lying between them. The CDR3 has 16 amino acids. CDR3 nucleotides: TGTGCCAGCAGCTCCGGGATAGGGGGGACCGCAGATACGCAGTATTTT. This encodes CASSSGIGGTADTQYF.

The V gene is TRBV6-6, the J gene TRBJ1-2, with TRBD1 matching over 7 bases. Germline CDR1 MNHNY, CDR2 SVGAGI (reference sequence). The CDR3 consists of 16 residues. The V and J ends lost 6 bases and 4 bases, in that order; junction bases with no gene match: 14. The DNA of the CDR3 is TGTGCCAGCAGACCCTCGGGACAGAATTACTTCTATGGCTACACCTTC. It is translated as CASRPSGQNYFYGYTF.

This chain links TRBV7-6 with TRBJ1-3; 9 nucleotides agree with TRBD1. The V and J ends lost 4 bases and 0 bases, in that order; junction bases with no gene match: 10. CDR3 length equals 18 residues. CDR1 is SGHVS, CDR2 FNYEAQ, per germline. The DNA of the CDR3 is TGTGCCAGCAGCTCCGGGACAGGGAGCCGGTTCTCTGGAAACACCATATATTTT. Amino acid sequence: CASSSGTGSRFSGNTIYF.

This clone was seen a single time. This chain connects TRBV5-6 to TRBJ2-3; D is ambiguous. The V gene lost 6 bases and the J gene lost 0 bases, with 8 bases spanning the gap. Germline CDR1 SGHDT, CDR2 YYEEEE. The CDR3 has 13 residues. CDR3 protein: CASMVASTDTQYF. The CDR3, as DNA: TGTGCCAGCATGGTGGCTAGCACAGATACGCAGTATTTT.

This sequence joins TRBV7-6 and TRBJ2-2; TRBD2 aligns across 11 bases. The germline CDR1 and CDR2 sequences are SGHVS and FNYEAQ. This CDR3 is 16 amino acids long. The trim removed 5 bases at V and 3 bases at J, leaving 5 bases unmatched. The CDR3 spells CASSANSGGDTGELFF. The CDR3, as DNA: TGTGCCAGCAGCGCTAATAGCGGGGGGGACACCGGGGAGCTGTTTTTT.

The genes are TRBV5-1 and TRBJ1-6, with TRBD1 as a possible D gene (6 bases). Germline V gene sequence: CDR1 SGHRS, CDR2 YFSETQ. V was clipped by 3 bases and J by 10 bases, with 17 bases between them. CDR3 length: 15 residues. The CDR3 sequence is CASSSRTGINSPLHF. The CDR3 DNA reads TGCGCCAGCAGCTCTAGAACAGGGATTAACTCACCCCTCCACTTT.

The chain has TRBV19 and TRBJ1-4; 8 bases align to TRBD1. CDR1 is LNHDA and CDR2 is SQIVND in the germline V gene (reference sequence). CDR3 size: 14 residues. With V trimmed by 7 bases and J by 8 bases, 9 bases remained unmatched. The CDR3, as DNA: TGTGCCAGTAATCCGGGACAGGTGTCGGAAAAACTGTTTTTT. It yields the protein CASNPGQVSEKLFF.

This chain links TRBV15 with TRBJ2-7; 11 nucleotides match TRBD1. The CDR3 contains 16 residues. Germline trimming cut 1 base from V and 3 bases from J; bases unmatched to any gene: 5. Germline loops: CDR1 LNHNV, CDR2 YYDKDF (reference sequence). The CDR3 DNA follows: TGTGCCACCAGCAGAGTTTTGGGGACAGGGGGCTACGAGCAGTACTTC. This gives the protein CATSRVLGTGGYEQYF.

This clone was seen once. The genes are TRBV10-1 and TRBJ2-3, with D unclear. This CDR3 contains 12 residues. Germline V lookup: CDR1 WNHNN, CDR2 SYGVQD (reference sequence). Deletions cut 4 bases from V and 5 bases from J, with 7 bases between. The CDR3, as DNA: TGCGCCAGCAGTGGATGGAAAGATACGCAGTATTTT. Its protein product is CASSGWKDTQYF.